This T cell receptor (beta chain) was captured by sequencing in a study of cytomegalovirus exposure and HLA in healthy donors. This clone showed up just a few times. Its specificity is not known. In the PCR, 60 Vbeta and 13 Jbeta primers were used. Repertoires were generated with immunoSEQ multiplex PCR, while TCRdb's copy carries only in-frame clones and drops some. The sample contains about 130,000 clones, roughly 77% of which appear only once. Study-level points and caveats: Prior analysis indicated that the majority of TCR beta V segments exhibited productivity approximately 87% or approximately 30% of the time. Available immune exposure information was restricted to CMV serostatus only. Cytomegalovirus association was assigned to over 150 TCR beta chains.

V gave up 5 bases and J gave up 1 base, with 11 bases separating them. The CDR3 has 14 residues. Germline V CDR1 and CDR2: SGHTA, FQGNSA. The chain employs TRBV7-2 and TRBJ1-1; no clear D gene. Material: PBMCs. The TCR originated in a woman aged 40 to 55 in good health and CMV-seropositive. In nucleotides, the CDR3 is TGTGCCAGCAGCACTAGGACGGCGAACACTGAAGCTTTCTTT. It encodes CASSTRTANTEAFF.